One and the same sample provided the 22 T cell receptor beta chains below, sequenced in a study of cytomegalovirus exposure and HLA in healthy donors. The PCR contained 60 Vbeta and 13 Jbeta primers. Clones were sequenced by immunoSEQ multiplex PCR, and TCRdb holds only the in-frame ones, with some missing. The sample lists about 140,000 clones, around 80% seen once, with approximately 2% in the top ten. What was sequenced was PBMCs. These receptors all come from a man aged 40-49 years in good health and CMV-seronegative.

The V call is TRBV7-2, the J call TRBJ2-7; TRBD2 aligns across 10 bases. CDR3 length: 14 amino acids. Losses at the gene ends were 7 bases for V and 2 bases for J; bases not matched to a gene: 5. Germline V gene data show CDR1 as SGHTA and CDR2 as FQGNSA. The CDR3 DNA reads TGTGCCAGCACCAGGACTAGCGGACCCTACGAGCAGTACTTC. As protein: CASTRTSGPYEQYF.

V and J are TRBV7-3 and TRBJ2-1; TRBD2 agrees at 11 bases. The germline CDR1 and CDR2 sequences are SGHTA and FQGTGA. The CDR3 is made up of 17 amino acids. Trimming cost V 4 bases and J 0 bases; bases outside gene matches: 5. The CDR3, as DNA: TGTGCCAGCAGCTCACTAGCGGGGGTGAGCTCCTACAATGAGCAGTTCTTC. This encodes CASSSLAGVSSYNEQFF.

This CDR3 is CASSLYRGETQYF. The DNA of the CDR3 is TGTGCCAGCAGTTTATACAGGGGAGAGACCCAGTACTTC. The chain joins TRBV27 to TRBJ2-5; 7 positions agree with TRBD1. V gave up 1 base and J gave up 4 bases; unmatched junction bases: 0. The CDR3 sequence is 13 residues long. CDR1 and CDR2 (germline): MNHEY, SMNVEV (reference sequence).

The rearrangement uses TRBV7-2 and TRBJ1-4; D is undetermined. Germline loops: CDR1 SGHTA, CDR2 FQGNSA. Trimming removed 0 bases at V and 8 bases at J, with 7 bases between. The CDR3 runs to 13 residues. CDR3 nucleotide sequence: TGTGCCAGCAGCTTAGCGTTTCAGGAAAAACTGTTTTTT. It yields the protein CASSLAFQEKLFF.

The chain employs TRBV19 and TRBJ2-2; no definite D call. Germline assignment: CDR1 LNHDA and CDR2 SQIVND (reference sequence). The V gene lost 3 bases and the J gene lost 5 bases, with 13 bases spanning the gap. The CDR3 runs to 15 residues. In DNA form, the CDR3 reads TGTGCCAGTAGTATTCGCCAGCGCCTGACCGGGGAGCTGTTTTTT. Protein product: CASSIRQRLTGELFF.

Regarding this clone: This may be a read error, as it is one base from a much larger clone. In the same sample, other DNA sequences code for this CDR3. The chain's CDR3 is CASSQNTGGPEKLFF. CDR3 coding DNA: TGTGCCAGCAGCCAAAACACAGGGGGCCCTGAAAAACTGTTTTTT. The V call is TRBV5-4, the J call TRBJ1-4, with 9 bases that match TRBD1. The J segment lost 7 bases and the V segment lost 4 bases, leaving 8 bases of the junction unmatched. The CDR3 spans 15 residues. Germline V gene data show CDR1 as SGHNT and CDR2 as YYREEE (reference sequence).

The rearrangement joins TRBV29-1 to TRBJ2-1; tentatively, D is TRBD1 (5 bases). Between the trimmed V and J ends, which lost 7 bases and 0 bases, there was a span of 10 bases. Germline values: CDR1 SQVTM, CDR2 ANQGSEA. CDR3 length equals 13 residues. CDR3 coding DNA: TGCAGCGCCGCTGACAGCTCCTACAATGAGCAGTTCTTC. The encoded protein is CSAADSSYNEQFF.

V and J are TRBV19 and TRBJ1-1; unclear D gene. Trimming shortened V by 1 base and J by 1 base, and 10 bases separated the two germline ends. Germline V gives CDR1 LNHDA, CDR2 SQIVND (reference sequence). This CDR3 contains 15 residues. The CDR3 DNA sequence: TGTGCCAGTAGTATAGCCGGGGTCTCGAACACTGAAGCTTTCTTT. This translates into CASSIAGVSNTEAFF.

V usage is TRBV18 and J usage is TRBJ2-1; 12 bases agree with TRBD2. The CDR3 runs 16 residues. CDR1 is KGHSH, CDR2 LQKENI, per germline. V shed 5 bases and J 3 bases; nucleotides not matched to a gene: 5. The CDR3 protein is CASSSRTSGIYNEQFF. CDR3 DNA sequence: TGTGCCAGCTCATCCCGGACTAGCGGGATCTACAATGAGCAGTTCTTC.

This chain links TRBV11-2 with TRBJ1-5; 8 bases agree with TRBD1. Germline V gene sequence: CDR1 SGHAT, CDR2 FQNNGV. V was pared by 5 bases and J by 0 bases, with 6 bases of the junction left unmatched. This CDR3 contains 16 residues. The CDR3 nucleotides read TGTGCCAGCAGCCTCAGGACAGGGTATAGCAATCAGCCCCAGCATTTT. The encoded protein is CASSLRTGYSNQPQHF.

The CDR3 is CASSLVGYGYTF. CDR3 nucleotides: TGTGCCAGCAGTTTGGTCGGCTATGGCTACACCTTC. This chain uses TRBV28 with TRBJ1-2; D is undetermined. Germline-derived CDR1 and CDR2 are MDHEN and SYDVKM. The CDR3 length is 12 residues. The ends were cut back, 3 bases at V and 4 bases at J, with 6 bases in the middle.

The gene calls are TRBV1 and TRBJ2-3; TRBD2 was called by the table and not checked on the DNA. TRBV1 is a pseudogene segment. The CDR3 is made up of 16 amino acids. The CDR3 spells CTSSQAAGGSTDTQYF. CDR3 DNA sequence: TGCACCAGCAGCCAAGCCGCGGGGGGTAGCACAGATACGCAGTATTTT.

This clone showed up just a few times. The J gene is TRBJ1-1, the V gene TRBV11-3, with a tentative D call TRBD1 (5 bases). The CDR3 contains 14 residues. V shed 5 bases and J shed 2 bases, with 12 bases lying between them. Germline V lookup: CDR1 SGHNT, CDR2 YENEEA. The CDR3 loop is CASSRRGSNTEAFF. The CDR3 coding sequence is TGTGCCAGCAGCCGACGGGGGTCAAACACTGAAGCTTTCTTT.

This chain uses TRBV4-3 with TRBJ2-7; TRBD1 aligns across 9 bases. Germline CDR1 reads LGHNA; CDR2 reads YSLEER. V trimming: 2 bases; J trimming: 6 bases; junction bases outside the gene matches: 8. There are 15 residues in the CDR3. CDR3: CASSQTGQGVSEQYF. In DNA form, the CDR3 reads TGCGCCAGCAGCCAAACGGGACAGGGTGTTTCCGAGCAGTACTTC.

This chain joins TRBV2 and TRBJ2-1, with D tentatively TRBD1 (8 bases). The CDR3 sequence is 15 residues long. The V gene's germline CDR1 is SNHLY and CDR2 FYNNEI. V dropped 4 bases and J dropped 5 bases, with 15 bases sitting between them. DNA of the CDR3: TGTGCCAGCAGTGTCCGACAGGGGAGGGACAATGAGCAGTTCTTC. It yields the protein CASSVRQGRDNEQFF.

CDR3 in DNA: TGTGCCAGCACCGTCCTGGAGGGCGTCCACGAGCAGTACTTC. Residues: CASTVLEGVHEQYF. The chain recombines TRBV6-1 with TRBJ2-7; D is possibly TRBD2 (6 bases). Germline V CDR1 and CDR2: MNHNS, SASEGT. With 7 bases removed from V and 5 bases from J, the gap between germline ends came to 18 bases. CDR3 size: 14 residues.

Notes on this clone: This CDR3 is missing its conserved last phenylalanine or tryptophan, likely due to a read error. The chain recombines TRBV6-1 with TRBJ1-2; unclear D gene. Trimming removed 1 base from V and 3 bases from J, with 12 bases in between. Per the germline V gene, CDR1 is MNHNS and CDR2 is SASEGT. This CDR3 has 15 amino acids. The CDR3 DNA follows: TGTGCCAGCAGTGAAGGCCCAATGACTTACTATGGCTACACCCTT. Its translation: CASSEGPMTYYGYTL.

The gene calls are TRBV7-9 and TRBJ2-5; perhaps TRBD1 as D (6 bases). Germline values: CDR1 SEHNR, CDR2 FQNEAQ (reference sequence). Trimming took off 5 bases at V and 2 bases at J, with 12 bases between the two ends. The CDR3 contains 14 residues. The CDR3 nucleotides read TGTGCCAGCAGCCCTTTTGGACAGCAAGAGACCCAGTACTTC. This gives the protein CASSPFGQQETQYF.

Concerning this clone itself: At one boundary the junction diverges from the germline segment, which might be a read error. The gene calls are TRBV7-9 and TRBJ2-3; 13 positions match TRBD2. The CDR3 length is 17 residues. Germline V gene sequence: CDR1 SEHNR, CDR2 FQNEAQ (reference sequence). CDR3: CSSSPPTSGGPTDTQYF. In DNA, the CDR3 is TGTTCCAGCAGCCCCCCGACTAGCGGGGGGCCCACAGATACGCAGTATTTT.

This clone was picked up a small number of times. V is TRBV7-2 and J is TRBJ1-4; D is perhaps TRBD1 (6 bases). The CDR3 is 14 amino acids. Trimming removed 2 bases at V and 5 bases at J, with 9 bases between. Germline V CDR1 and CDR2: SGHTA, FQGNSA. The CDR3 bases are TGTGCCAGCAGCTTACTCAGGGGCAATGAAAAACTGTTTTTT. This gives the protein CASSLLRGNEKLFF.

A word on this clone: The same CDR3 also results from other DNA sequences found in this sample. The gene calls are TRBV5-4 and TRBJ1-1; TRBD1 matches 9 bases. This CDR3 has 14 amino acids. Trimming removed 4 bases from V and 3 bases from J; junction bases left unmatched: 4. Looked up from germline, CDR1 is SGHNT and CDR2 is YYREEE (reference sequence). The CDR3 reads CASSRTGVHTEAFF. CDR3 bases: TGTGCCAGCAGCCGGACAGGGGTCCACACTGAAGCTTTCTTT.

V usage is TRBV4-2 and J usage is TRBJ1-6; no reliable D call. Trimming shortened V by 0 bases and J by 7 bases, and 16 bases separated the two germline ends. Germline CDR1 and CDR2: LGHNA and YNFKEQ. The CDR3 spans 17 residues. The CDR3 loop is CASSQESGLGWNSPLHF. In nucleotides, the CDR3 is TGTGCCAGCAGCCAAGAATCCGGCCTGGGCTGGAATTCACCCCTCCACTTT.